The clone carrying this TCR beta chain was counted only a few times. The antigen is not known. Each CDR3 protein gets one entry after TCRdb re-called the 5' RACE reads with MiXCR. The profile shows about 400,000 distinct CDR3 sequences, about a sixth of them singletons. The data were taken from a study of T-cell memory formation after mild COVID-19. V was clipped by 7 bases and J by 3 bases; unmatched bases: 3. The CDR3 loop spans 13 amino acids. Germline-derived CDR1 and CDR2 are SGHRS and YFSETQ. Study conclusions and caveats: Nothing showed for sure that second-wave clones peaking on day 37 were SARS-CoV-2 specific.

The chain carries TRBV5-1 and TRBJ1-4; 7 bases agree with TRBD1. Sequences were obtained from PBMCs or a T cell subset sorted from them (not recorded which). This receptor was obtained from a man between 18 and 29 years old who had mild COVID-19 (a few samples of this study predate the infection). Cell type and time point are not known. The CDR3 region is CASAQGSNEKLFF. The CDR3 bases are TGCGCCAGCGCACAGGGGTCTAATGAAAAACTGTTTTTT.